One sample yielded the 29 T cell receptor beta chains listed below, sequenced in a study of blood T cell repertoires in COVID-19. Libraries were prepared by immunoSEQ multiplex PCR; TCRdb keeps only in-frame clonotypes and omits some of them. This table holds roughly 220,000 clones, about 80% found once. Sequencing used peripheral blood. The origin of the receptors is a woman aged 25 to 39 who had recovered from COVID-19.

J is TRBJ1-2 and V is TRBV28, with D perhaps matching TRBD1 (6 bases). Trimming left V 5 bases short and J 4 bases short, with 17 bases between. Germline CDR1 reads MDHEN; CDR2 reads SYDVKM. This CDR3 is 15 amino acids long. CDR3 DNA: TGTGCCAGCAGTCCGCGGGGGGCAAACTTCTATGGCTACACCTTC. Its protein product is CASSPRGANFYGYTF.

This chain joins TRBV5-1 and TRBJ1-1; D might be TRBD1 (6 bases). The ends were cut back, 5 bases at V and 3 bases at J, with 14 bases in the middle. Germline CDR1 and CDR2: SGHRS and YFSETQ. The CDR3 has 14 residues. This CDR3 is CASSQGSGDTEAFF. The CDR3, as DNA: TGCGCCAGCAGTCAGGGGAGTGGAGACACTGAAGCTTTCTTT.

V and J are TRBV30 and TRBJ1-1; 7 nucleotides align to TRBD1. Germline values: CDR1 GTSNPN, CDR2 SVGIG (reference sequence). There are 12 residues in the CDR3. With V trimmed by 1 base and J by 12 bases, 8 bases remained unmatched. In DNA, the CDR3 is TGTGCCTGGAGTGAGCATGGGACAGAGACTTTCTTT. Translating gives CAWSEHGTETFF.

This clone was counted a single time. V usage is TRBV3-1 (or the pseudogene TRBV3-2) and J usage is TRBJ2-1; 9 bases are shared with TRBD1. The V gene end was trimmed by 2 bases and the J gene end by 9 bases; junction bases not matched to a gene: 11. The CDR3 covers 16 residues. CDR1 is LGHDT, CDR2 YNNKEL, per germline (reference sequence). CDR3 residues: CASSQWTGDSASEQFF. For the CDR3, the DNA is TGTGCCAGCAGCCAATGGACAGGGGATTCGGCTAGTGAGCAGTTCTTC.

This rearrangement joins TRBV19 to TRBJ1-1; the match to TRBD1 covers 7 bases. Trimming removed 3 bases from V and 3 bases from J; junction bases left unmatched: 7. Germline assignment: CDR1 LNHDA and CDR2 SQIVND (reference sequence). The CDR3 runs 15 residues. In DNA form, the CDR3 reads TGTGCCAGTAGTATTTTTGCCAGGGGGGACACTGAAGCTTTCTTT. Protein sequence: CASSIFARGDTEAFF. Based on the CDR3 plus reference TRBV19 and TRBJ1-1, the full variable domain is DGGITQSPKYLFRKEGQNVTLSCEQNLNHDAMYWYRQDPGQGLRLIYYSQIVNDFQKGDIAEGYSVSREKKESFPLTVTSAQKNPTAFYLCASSIFARGDTEAFFGQGTRLTVV.

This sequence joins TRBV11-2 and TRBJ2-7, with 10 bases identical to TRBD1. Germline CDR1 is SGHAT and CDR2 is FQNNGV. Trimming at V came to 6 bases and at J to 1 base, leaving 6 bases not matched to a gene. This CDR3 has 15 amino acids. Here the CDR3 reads CASRFPGQGSYEQYF. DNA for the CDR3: TGTGCCAGCAGATTCCCGGGACAGGGGTCCTACGAGCAGTACTTC.

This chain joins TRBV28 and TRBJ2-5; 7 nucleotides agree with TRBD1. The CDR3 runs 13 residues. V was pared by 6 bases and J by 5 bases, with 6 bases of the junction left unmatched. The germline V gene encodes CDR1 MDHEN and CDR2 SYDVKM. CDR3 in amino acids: CASRQGLWETQYF. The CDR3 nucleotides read TGTGCCAGCAGACAGGGGTTGTGGGAGACCCAGTACTTC.

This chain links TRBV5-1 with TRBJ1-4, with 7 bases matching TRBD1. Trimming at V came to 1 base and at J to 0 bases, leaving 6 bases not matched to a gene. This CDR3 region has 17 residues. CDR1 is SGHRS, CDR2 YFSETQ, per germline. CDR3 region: CASSLRAGGTTNEKLFF. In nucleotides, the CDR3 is TGCGCCAGCAGCTTGCGGGCAGGGGGTACAACTAATGAAAAACTGTTTTTT.

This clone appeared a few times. CDR3 in DNA: TGTGCCAGCAGACAACTGGGACAGAACCCTGAGACCCAGTACTTC. Translated, it gives CASRQLGQNPETQYF. The V call is TRBV27, the J call TRBJ2-5; 7 bases map to TRBD1. The germline CDR1 and CDR2 sequences are MNHEY and SMNVEV (reference sequence). The CDR3 loop spans 15 amino acids. The V segment lost 6 bases and the J segment 5 bases; nucleotides outside the gene matches: 12.

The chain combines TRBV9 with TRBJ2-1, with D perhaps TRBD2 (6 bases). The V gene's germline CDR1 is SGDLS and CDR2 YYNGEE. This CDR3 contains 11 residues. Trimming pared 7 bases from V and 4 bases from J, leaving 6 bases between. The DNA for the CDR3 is TGTGCCAGCGGACTATACAATGAGCAGTTCTTC. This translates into CASGLYNEQFF.

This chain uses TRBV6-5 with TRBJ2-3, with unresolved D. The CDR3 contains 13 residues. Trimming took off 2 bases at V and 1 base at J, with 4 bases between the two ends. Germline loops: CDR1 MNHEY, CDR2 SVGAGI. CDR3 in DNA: TGTGCCAGCAGTTACCCTGGCACAGATACGCAGTATTTT. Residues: CASSYPGTDTQYF.

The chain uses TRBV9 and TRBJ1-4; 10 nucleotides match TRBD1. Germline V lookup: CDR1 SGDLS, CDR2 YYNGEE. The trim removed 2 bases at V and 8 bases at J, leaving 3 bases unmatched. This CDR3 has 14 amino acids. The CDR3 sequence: CASSVGTGEEKLFF. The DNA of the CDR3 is TGTGCCAGCAGCGTCGGGACAGGGGAAGAAAAACTGTTTTTT.

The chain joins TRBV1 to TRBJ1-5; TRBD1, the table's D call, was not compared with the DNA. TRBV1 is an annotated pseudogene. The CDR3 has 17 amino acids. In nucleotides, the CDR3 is TGCACCAGCAGCCACCTCCGACAGGGTTTTAGCAATCAGCCCCAGCATTTT. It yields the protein CTSSHLRQGFSNQPQHF.

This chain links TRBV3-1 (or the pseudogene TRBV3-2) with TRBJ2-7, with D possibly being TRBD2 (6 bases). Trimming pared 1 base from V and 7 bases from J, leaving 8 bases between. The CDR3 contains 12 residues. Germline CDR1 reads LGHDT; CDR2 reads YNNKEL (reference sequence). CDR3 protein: CASSQGSGEQYF. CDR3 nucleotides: TGTGCCAGCAGCCAAGGAAGCGGGGAGCAGTACTTC.

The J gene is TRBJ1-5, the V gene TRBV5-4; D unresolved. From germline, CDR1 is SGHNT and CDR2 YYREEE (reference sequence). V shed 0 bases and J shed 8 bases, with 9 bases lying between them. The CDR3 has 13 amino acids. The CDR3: CASSLGSGEPQHF. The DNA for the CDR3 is TGTGCCAGCAGCTTGGGCTCCGGGGAGCCCCAGCATTTT.

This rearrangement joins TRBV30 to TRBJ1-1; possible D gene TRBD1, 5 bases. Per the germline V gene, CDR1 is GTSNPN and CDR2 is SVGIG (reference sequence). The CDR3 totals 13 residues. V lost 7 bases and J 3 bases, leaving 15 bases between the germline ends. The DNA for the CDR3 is TGTGCCTCAGAATCGGGGGGATACACTGAAGCTTTCTTT. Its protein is CASESGGYTEAFF. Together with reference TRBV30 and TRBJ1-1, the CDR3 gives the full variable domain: SQTIHQWPATLVQPVGSPLSLECTVEGTSNPNLYWYRQAAGRGLQLLFYSVGIGQISSEVPQNLSASRPQDRQFILSSKKLLLSDSGFYLCASESGGYTEAFFGQGTRLTVV.

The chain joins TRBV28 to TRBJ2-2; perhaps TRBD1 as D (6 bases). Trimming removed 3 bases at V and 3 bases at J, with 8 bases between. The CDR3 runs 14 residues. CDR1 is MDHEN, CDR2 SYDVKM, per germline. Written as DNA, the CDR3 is TGTGCCAGCAGTTTCGACAGGCACACCGGGGAGCTGTTTTTT. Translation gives CASSFDRHTGELFF. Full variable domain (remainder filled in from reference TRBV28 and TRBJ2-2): DVKVTQSSRYLVKRTGEKVFLECVQDMDHENMFWYRQDPGLGLRLIYFSYDVKMKEKGDIPEGYSVSREKKERFSLILESASTNQTSMYLCASSFDRHTGELFFGEGSRLTVL.

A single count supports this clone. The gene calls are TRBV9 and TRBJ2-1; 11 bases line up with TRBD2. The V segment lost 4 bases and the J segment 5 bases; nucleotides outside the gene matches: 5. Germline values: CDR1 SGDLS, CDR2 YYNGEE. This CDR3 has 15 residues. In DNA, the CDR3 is TGTGCCAGCAGCCGCATGGGACTAGCGGACAATGAGCAGTTCTTC. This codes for CASSRMGLADNEQFF.

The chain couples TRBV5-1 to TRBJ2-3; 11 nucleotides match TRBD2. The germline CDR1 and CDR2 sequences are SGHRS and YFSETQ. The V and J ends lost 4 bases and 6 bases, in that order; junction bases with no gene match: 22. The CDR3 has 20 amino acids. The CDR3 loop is CASSLLPGPSGRMSTDTQYF. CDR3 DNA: TGCGCCAGCAGCCTGTTACCGGGGCCTAGCGGGAGGATGTCAACCGATACGCAGTATTTT.

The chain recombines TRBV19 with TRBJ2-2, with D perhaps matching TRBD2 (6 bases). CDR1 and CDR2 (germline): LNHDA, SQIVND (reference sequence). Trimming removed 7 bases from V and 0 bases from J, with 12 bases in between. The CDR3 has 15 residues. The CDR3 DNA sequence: TGTGCCAGTATTGGGGAGGCAGCGAACACCGGGGAGCTGTTTTTT. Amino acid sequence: CASIGEAANTGELFF.

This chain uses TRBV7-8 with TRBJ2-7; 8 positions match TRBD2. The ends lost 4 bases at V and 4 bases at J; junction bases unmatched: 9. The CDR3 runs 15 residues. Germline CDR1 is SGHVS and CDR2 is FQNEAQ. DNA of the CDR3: TGTGCCAGCAGCTGGCCGGGACTAGTGATTTACGAGCAGTACTTC. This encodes CASSWPGLVIYEQYF.

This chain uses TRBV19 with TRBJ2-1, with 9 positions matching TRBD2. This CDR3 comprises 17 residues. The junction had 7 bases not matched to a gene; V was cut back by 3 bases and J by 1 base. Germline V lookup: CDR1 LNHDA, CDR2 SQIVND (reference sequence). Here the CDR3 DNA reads TGTGCCAGTAGTATTGGTCCTAGCGGGGCGTCCTACAATGAGCAGTTCTTC. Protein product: CASSIGPSGASYNEQFF.

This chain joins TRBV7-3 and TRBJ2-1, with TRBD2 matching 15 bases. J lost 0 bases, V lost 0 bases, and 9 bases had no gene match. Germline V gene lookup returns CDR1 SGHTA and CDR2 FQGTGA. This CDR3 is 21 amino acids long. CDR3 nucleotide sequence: TGTGCCAGCAGCTTAACGAAATTCGGACTAGCGGGAGGGAGCTCCTACAATGAGCAGTTCTTC. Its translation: CASSLTKFGLAGGSSYNEQFF.

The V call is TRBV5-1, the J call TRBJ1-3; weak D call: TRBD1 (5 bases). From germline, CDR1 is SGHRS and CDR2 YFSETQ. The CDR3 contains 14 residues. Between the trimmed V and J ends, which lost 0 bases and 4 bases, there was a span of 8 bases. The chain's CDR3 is CASSLVAGGNTIYF. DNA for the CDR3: TGCGCCAGCAGCTTGGTCGCAGGGGGAAACACCATATATTTT.

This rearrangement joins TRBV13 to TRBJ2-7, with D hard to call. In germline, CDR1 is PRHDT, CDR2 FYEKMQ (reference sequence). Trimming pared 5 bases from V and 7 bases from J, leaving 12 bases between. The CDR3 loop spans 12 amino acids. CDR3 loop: CASSPRVREQYF. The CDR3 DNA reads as TGTGCCAGCAGCCCACGGGTTCGAGAGCAGTACTTC.

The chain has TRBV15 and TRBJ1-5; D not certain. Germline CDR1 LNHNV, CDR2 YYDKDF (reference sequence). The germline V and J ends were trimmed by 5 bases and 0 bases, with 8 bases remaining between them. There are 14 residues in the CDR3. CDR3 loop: CATSGSYSNQPQHF. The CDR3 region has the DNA TGTGCCACCAGCGGGAGTTATAGCAATCAGCCCCAGCATTTT.

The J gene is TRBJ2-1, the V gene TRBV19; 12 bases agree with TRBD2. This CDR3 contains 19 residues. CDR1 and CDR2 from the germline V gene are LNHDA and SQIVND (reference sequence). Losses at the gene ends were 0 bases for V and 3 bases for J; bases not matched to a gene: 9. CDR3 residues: CASSIEVDGLAGNYNEQFF. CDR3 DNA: TGTGCCAGTAGTATAGAGGTCGACGGACTAGCGGGAAACTACAATGAGCAGTTCTTC.

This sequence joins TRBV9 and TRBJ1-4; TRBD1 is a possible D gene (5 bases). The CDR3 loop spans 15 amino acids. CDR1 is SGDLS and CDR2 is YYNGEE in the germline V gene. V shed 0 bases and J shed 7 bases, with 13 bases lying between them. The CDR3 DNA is TGTGCCAGCAGCGTAGATAAAGGGGCCGGTGAAAAACTGTTTTTT. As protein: CASSVDKGAGEKLFF.

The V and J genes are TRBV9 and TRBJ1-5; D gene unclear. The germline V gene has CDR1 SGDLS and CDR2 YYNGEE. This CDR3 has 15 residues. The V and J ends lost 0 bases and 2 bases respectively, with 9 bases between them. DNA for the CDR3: TGTGCCAGCAGCGTAGGAGGGATCGGCAATCAGCCCCAGCATTTT. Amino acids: CASSVGGIGNQPQHF.